This is a list of T cell receptor beta chains from one sample in a study of response to subunit inactivated influenza vaccine. Each CDR3 protein is one row after TCRdb ran MiXCR on the RT-PCR reads. This table has a few hundred thousand distinct CDR3 sequences, 6% to 9% appearing once. The material was PBMCs from blood, obtained less than 30 months after vaccination. The receptors originated from a man between 50 and 75 years old who received an inactivated influenza vaccine. CDR3s include the opening cysteine and the closing phenylalanine or tryptophan. A D gene is named only where the DNA matches it firmly. Clone size is not always given. Where it is, it says once, few, many or a class for expanded clones.

V	D	J	size	DNA	CDR3
TRBV20-1	.	TRBJ1-6	few	TGCAGTGCGAGATACGGACTTAATTCACCCCTCCACTTT	CSARYGLNSPLHF
TRBV6-1	TRBD1	TRBJ1-5	few	TGTGCCAGCAGCGAAGAGGACAGGAGGGGCCTTATTTATCAGCCCCAGCATTTT	CASSEEDRRGLIYQPQHF
TRBV29-1	.	TRBJ2-1	.	TGCAGCGTTGAAGATTTGGGCAATGAGCAGTTCTTC	CSVEDLGNEQFF
TRBV10-3	.	TRBJ1-1	few	TGTGCCATCAGCCCTGAGTTCAACACTGAAGCTTTCTTT	CAISPEFNTEAFF
TRBV12-3/TRBV12-4	TRBD2	TRBJ2-5	many	TGTGCCAGCAGTCTACGACTAGCGGGGTCGGTAGAGACCCAGTACTTC	CASSLRLAGSVETQYF
TRBV7-9	TRBD1	TRBJ2-2	few	TGTGCCAGCAGCGGGGGACAGGGGGCGATCGGGGAGCTGTTTTTT	CASSGGQGAIGELFF
TRBV11-2	TRBD2	TRBJ2-1	many	TGTGCCAGCAGCTTAGGTCCAGCGGGAGGGTACAATGAGCAGTTCTTC	CASSLGPAGGYNEQFF
TRBV15	TRBD1	TRBJ2-1	many	TGTGCCACCAGCAGAGAACAGGGGGCCTACAATGAGCAGTTCTTC	CATSREQGAYNEQFF
TRBV3-1	.	TRBJ2-2	.	TGTGCCAGCAGCCTTTTTATAGGGAGTGTCAACACCGGGGAGCTGTTTTTT	CASSLFIGSVNTGELFF
TRBV4-3	.	TRBJ2-2	few	TGCGCCAGCAGCCAAGTTAGCGGGATGCGGGACAGGACAACCGGGGAGCTGTTTTTT	CASSQVSGMRDRTTGELFF
TRBV6-2/TRBV6-3	.	TRBJ1-5	many	TGTGCCAGCAGGGCGGGGGCAGGGAGTAGCAATCAGCCCCAGCATTTT	CASRAGAGSSNQPQHF
TRBV19	TRBD1	TRBJ1-5	.	TGTGCCAGTAGGACGGGACAGGCGATCAATCAGCCCCAGCATTTT	CASRTGQAINQPQHF
TRBV20-1	.	TRBJ2-1	.	TGCAGTGCTAAACGGGGACAAAACAATGAGCAGTTCTTC	CSAKRGQNNEQFF
TRBV9	.	TRBJ2-3	many	TGTGCCAGCAGCGTAGATGGAGATACGCAGTATTTT	CASSVDGDTQYF
TRBV3-1	TRBD2	TRBJ2-2	few	TGTGCCAGCAGCCCGACTAGCGGGAGGGTGTACACCGGGGAGCTGTTTTTT	CASSPTSGRVYTGELFF
TRBV4-2	TRBD1	TRBJ2-2	few	TGTGCCAGCAGCCCCGAGAAAGGGGACAGCACCGGGGAGCTGTTTTTT	CASSPEKGDSTGELFF
TRBV5-1	TRBD2	TRBJ2-7	few	TGCGCCAGCAGCTCCACGGGGCTAGCGGGAAACGAGCAGTACTTC	CASSSTGLAGNEQYF
TRBV6-1	.	TRBJ1-6	.	TGTGCCAGCAGTACAGGGCATACCGGGACAAACTTTAATTCACCCCTCCACTTT	CASSTGHTGTNFNSPLHF
TRBV5-1	TRBD2	TRBJ2-1	few	TGCGCCAGCAGGCTAGCGGGAGGCACCAATGAGCAGTTCTTC	CASRLAGGTNEQFF
TRBV7-2	.	TRBJ1-6	.	TGTGCCAGCAGCTCGCGACGTTCGAATTCACCCCTCCACTTT	CASSSRRSNSPLHF
TRBV5-1	.	TRBJ2-5	few	TGCGCCAGCAGCTTGACGTCGGTAGAAGAGACCCAGTACTTC	CASSLTSVEETQYF
TRBV6-2/TRBV6-3	.	TRBJ1-2	few	TGTGCCAGCAGTGGACGCGGACAAGATGGCTACACCTTC	CASSGRGQDGYTF
TRBV29-1	.	TRBJ2-7	many	TGCAGCGTTGAAGTAGGCCGGCGGTGGGACGAGCAGTACTTC	CSVEVGRRWDEQYF
TRBV4-2	.	TRBJ2-7	few	TGTGCCAGCAGCCAAGCGGGAATCGCCTACGAGCAGTACTTC	CASSQAGIAYEQYF
TRBV29-1	TRBD2	TRBJ2-2	.	TGCAGCGCCACTAGCGGGTGGAACACCGGGGAGCTGTTTTTT	CSATSGWNTGELFF
TRBV5-6	TRBD2	TRBJ2-3	many	TGTGCCAGCAGCTTAAAGGGACTAGCGGGACTTGGCGATACGCAGTATTTT	CASSLKGLAGLGDTQYF
TRBV6-2/TRBV6-3	.	TRBJ1-5	few	TGTGCCAGCAGTTACCATGGGAGAGTTAGCAATCAGCCCCAGCATTTT	CASSYHGRVSNQPQHF
TRBV12-3/TRBV12-4	TRBD1	TRBJ1-4	few	TGTGCCAGCAGACGCAGGGGGAATGAAAAACTGTTTTTT	CASRRRGNEKLFF
TRBV20-1	.	TRBJ1-5	.	TGCAGTGCTAGGGTCACAGGGCTGACAAGCAATCAGCCCCAGCATTTT	CSARVTGLTSNQPQHF
TRBV20-1	.	TRBJ2-1	.	TGCAGTGCTCTTCTAGCGATTCAGTTCTTC	CSALLAIQFF
TRBV20-1	TRBD1	TRBJ1-1	.	TGCAGTGCTGGACGAGCCTGGGACAGGAGGGGCACTGAAGCTTTCTTT	CSAGRAWDRRGTEAFF
TRBV7-2	.	TRBJ1-5	.	TGTGCCAGCAGCTTAGTAGTCCAGGGCTATCAGCCCCAGCATTTT	CASSLVVQGYQPQHF
TRBV9	.	TRBJ2-7	many	TGTGCCAGCAGCCCAGTACTCCTCTCCTACGAGCAGTACTTC	CASSPVLLSYEQYF
TRBV5-1	.	TRBJ1-2	many	TGCGCCAGCAGCCCACCCGGAAGGAACTATGGCTACACCTTC	CASSPPGRNYGYTF
TRBV7-2	.	TRBJ2-3	.	TGTGCCAGCAGCGCGGACGTGAGCACAGATACGCAGTATTTT	CASSADVSTDTQYF
TRBV5-4	.	TRBJ2-7	.	TGTGCCAGCAGCTTGGTTCATCGTCGGGAGAGCTACGAGCAGTACTTC	CASSLVHRRESYEQYF
TRBV5-1	.	TRBJ1-5	few	TGCGCCAGCAGCTTGTGGGGGGCCCTTCTACCGGCCGCCCGCAATCAGCCCCAGCATTTT	CASSLWGALLPAARNQPQHF
TRBV6-1	TRBD1	TRBJ2-7	few	TGTGCCAGCAGTACAACGGACAGGCGTGATTACGAGCAGTACTTC	CASSTTDRRDYEQYF
TRBV10-3	.	TRBJ1-3	few	TGTGCCATCAGTGACCCCCCAGGGTCGTCTGGAAACACCATATATTTT	CAISDPPGSSGNTIYF
TRBV15	TRBD1	TRBJ2-3	many	TGTGCCACCAGCCGCGGACAGGGGAGCACAGATACGCAGTATTTT	CATSRGQGSTDTQYF
TRBV7-9	.	TRBJ2-4	many	TGTGCCAGCAGCGCTAGTCTATCCAAAAACATTCAGTACTTC	CASSASLSKNIQYF
TRBV5-1	.	TRBJ2-5	many	TGCGCCAGCAGCCCCCGGGACGGAGGGGAGACCCAGTACTTC	CASSPRDGGETQYF
TRBV29-1	TRBD1	TRBJ2-7	.	TGCAGCGTTGATGGGACAGGTGAATACGAGCAGTACTTC	CSVDGTGEYEQYF
TRBV20-1	.	TRBJ1-2	few	TGCAGTGCTCACCCGGGACTCTCCAACTATGGCTACACCTTC	CSAHPGLSNYGYTF
TRBV20-1	.	TRBJ2-5	.	TGCAGTGCTACCTGGGACGGCCCCAAGGAGACCCAGTACTTC	CSATWDGPKETQYF
TRBV11-2	.	TRBJ2-1	few	TGTGCCAGCAGCTTAGATCTGGTCCCCTCCTCCTACAATGAGCAGTTCTTC	CASSLDLVPSSYNEQFF